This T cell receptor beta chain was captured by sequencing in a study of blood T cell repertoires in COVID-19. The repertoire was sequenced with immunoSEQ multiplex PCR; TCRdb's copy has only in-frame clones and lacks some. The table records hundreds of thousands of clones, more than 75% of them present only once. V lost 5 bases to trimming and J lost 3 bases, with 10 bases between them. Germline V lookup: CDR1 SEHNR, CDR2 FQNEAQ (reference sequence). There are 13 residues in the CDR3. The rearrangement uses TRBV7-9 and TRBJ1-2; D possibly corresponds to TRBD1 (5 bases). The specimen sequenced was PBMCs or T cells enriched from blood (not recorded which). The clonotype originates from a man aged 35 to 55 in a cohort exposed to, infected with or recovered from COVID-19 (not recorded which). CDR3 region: CASSRSGDYGYTF. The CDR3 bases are TGTGCCAGCAGCCGATCGGGGGACTATGGCTACACCTTC.